This T cell receptor beta chain was observed in a study of T-cell reconstitution after alpha-beta-depleted transplantation in children. The germline V gene has CDR1 SGHTA and CDR2 FQGNSA. The V gene lost 4 bases and the J gene lost 3 bases, with 16 bases spanning the gap. The CDR3 totals 16 residues. This clonotype was picked up many times. The authors prepared the TCRbeta library with unique molecular identifiers. TCRdb reanalysed the PCR reads using MiXCR and keeps one entry per CDR3 protein. The table lists some 240,000 distinct CDR3 sequences, 9.5% to 15% of them singletons. The sequenced sample was PBMCs from the stem cell graft donor, obtained from the stem cell graft. This chain connects TRBV7-2 to TRBJ2-1, with D perhaps matching TRBD1 or TRBD2 (5 bases each). The source of this sequence is a human donor who donated a stem cell graft to a child with acute lymphoblastic leukemia. Here the CDR3 reads CASSSPVVGGYNEQFF. CDR3 in DNA: TGTGCCAGCAGCTCGCCGGTTGTTGGGGGCTACAATGAGCAGTTCTTC.